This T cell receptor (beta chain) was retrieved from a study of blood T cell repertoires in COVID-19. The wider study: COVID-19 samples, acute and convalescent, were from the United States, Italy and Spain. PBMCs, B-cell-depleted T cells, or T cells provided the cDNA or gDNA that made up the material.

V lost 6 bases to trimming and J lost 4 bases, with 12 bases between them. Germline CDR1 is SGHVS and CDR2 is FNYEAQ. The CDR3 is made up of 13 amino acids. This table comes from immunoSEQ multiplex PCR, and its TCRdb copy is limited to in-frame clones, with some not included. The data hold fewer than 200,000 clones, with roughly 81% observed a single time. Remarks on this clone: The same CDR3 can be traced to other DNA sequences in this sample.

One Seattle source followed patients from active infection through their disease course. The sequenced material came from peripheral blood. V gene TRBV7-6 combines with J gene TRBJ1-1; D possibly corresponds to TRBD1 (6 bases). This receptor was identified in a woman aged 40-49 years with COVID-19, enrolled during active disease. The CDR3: CASSSGVGTEAFF. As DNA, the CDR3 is TGTGCCAGCAGTTCAGGGGTTGGCACTGAAGCTTTCTTT.